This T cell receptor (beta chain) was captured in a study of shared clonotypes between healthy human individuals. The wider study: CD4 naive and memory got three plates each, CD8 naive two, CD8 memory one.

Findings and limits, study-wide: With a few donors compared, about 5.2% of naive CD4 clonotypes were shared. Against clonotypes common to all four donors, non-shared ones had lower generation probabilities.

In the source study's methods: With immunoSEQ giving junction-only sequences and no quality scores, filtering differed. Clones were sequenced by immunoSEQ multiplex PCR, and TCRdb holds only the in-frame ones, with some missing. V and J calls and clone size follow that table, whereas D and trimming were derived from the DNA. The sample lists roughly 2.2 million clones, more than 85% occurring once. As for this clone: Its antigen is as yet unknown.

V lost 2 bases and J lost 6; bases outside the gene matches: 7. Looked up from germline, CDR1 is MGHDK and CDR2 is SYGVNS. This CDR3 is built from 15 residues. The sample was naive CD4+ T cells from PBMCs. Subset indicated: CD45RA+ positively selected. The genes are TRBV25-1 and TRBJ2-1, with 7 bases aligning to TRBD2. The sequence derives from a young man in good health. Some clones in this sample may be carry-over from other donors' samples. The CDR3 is CASSEGGRGVNEQFF. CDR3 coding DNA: TGTGCCAGCAGTGAAGGGGGACGGGGGGTCAATGAGCAGTTCTTC.